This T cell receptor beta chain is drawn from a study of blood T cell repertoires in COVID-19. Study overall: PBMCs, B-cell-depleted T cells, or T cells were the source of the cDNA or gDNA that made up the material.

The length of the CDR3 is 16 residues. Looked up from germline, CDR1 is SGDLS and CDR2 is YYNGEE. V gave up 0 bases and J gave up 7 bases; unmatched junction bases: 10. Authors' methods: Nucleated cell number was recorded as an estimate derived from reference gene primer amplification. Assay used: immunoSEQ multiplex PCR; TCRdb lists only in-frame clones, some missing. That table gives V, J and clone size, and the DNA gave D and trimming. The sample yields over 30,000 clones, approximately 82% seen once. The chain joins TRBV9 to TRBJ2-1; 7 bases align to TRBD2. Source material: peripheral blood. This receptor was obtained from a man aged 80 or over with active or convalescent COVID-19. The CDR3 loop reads CASSVVTGGSGNEQFF. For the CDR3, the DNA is TGTGCCAGCAGCGTAGTTACCGGGGGGTCGGGGAATGAGCAGTTCTTC.